The clone carrying this T cell receptor (beta chain) was seen repeatedly, ten times or more. The entry originates in a study of T cells in Graves' hyperthyroidism and ophthalmopathy. The source material, RNA transcripts, was used to amplify TCR beta CDR3 regions. In the first-round RT-PCR of the TCR CDR3, the HTBI primer set was used. TCRdb itself ran the multiplex PCR reads through MiXCR, one entry per CDR3 protein. The sample has almost 600,000 distinct CDR3 sequences; around 46% are singletons. The source material was peripheral blood or thyroid tissue (not recorded which). The sequence derives from a woman under 30 with Graves' hyperthyroidism.

CDR3 sequence: CASSKTDLSNQPQHF. The CDR3 DNA reads TGTGCCAGCTCCAAAACAGACCTTAGCAATCAGCCCCAGCATTTT. The V and J genes are TRBV12-3 or TRBV12-4 and TRBJ1-5; D unclear. The length of the CDR3 is 15 residues. Trimming cost V 8 bases and J 0 bases, with 14 bases left between them.